This TCR beta chain was recorded in a study of blood T cell repertoires in COVID-19. Patients of the Seattle cohort, enrolled during active infection, were followed longitudinally. The protocol was immunoSEQ multiplex PCR, while the TCRdb copy is restricted to in-frame clones and leaves out a portion. Of about 200,000 clones in the sample, 70% to 90% are singletons; the top ten hold over 15%. The CDR3 extends over 14 amino acids. Germline V gene sequence: CDR1 LGHNA, CDR2 YNFKEQ. J gave up 5 bases and V 1 base, and 4 bases lay outside the gene matches. This chain links TRBV4-2 with TRBJ1-1; 7 bases agree with TRBD1. This TCR was recovered from a man aged 45 to 65 with COVID-19, enrolled during active disease. Sequencing was carried out using peripheral blood. CDR3: CASSQVDRATEAFF. The CDR3 nucleotides are TGTGCCAGCAGCCAAGTCGACAGGGCGACTGAAGCTTTCTTT.